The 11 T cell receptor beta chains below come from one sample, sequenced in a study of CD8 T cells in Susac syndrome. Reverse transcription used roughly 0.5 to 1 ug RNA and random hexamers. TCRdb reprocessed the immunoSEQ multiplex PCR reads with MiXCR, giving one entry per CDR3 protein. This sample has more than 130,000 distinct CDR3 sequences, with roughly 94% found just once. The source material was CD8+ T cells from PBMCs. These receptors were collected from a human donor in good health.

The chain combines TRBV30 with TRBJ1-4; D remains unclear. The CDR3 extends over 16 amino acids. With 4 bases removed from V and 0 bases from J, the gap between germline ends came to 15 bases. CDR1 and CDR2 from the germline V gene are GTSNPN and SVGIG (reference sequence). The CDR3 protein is CAWKNIGRPTNEKLFF. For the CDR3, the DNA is TGTGCCTGGAAGAACATCGGACGGCCAACTAATGAAAAACTGTTTTTT. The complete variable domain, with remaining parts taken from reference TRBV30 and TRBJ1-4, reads SQTIHQWPATLVQPVGSPLSLECTVEGTSNPNLYWYRQAAGRGLQLLFYSVGIGQISSEVPQNLSASRPQDRQFILSSKKLLLSDSGFYLCAWKNIGRPTNEKLFFGSGTQLSVL.

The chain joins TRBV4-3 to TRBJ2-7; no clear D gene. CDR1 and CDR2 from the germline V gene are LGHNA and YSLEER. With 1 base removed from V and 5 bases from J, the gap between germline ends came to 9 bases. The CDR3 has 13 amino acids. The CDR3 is CASSQAPSDEQYF. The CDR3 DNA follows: TGCGCCAGCAGCCAAGCCCCGTCCGACGAGCAGTACTTC.

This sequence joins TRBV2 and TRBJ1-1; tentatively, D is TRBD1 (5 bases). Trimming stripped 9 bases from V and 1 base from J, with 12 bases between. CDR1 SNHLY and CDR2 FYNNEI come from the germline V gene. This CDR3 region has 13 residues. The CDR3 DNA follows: TGTGCCAGTCGTACAGGAAGGAACACTGAAGCTTTCTTT. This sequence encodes CASRTGRNTEAFF.

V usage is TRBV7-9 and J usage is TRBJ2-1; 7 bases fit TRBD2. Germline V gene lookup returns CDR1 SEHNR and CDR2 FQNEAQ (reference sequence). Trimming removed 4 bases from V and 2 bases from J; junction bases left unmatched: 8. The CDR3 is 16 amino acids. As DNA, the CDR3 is TGTGCCAGCAGCTCCCGGCCGGGAGGACCCTACAATGAGCAGTTCTTC. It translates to CASSSRPGGPYNEQFF.

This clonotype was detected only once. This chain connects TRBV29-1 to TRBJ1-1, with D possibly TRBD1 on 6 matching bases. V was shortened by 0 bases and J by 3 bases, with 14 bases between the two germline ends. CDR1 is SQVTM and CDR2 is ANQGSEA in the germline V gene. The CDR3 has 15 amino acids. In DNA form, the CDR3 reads TGCAGCGTTGAAGATCCCCAGGGGTGGGACACTGAAGCTTTCTTT. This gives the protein CSVEDPQGWDTEAFF.

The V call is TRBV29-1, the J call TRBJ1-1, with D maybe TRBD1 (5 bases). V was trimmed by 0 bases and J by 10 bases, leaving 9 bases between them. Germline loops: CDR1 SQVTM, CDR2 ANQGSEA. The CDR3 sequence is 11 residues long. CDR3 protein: CSVEEGVGAFF. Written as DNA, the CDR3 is TGCAGCGTTGAAGAAGGGGTCGGAGCTTTCTTT.

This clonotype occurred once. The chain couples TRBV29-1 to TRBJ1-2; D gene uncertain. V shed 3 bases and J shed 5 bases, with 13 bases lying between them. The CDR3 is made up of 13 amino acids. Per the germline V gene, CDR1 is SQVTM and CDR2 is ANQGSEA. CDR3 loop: CSVDSLNGYGYTF. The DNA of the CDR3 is TGCAGCGTTGATTCTCTCAACGGGTATGGCTACACCTTC.

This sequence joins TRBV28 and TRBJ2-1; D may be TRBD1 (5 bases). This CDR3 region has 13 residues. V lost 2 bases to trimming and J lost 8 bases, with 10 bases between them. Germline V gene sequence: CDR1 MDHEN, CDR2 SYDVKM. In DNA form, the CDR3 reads TGTGCCAGCAGTTTACCAGGGCCCGATGAGCAGTTCTTC. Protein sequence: CASSLPGPDEQFF.

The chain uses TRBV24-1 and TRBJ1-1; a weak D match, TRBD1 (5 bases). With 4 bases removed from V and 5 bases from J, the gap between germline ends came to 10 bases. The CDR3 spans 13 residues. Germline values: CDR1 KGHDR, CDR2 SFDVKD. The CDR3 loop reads CATSEGAGTEAFF. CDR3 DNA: TGTGCCACCAGTGAAGGGGCGGGGACTGAAGCTTTCTTT.

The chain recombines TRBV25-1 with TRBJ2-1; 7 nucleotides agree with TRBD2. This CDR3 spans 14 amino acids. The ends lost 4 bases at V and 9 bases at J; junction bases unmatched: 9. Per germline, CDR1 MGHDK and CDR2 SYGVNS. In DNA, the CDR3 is TGTGCCAGCAGTGTACCGGGAGGCGGCGCTGAGCAGTTCTTC. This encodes CASSVPGGGAEQFF. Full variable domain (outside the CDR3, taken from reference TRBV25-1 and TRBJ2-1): EADIYQTPRYLVIGTGKKITLECSQTMGHDKMYWYQQDPGMELHLIHYSYGVNSTEKGDLSSESTVSRIRTEHFPLTLESARPSHTSQYLCASSVPGGGAEQFFGPGTRLTVL.

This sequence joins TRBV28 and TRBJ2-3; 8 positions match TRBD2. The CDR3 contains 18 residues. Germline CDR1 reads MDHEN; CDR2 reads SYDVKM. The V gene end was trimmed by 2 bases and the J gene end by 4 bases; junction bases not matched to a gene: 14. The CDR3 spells CASSLAAGGLPTPDTQYF. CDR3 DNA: TGTGCCAGCAGTTTAGCCGCGGGAGGCCTACCTACGCCAGATACGCAGTATTTT.